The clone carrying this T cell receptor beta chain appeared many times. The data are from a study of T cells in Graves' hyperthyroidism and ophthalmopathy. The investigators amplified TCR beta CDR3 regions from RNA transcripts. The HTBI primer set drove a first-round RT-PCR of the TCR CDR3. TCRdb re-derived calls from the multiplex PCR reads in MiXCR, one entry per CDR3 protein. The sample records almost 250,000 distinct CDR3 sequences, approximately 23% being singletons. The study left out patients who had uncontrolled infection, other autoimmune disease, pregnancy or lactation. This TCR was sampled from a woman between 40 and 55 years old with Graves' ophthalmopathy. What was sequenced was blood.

CDR3 nucleotides: TGTGCCAGCAGTACCAGGGGGCGGGGAACCAAAAACATTCAGTACTTC. As protein: CASSTRGRGTKNIQYF. The chain joins TRBV6-1 to TRBJ2-4, with 8 bases that match TRBD1. There are 16 residues in the CDR3. CDR1 MNHNS and CDR2 SASEGT come from the germline V gene. V dropped 5 bases and J dropped 2; count of bases not matched to a gene: 8.